One TCR beta chain is described in this entry. The antigen is not known. Splitting of each subset's genomic DNA was done evenly across several immunoSEQ plates. Libraries were prepared by immunoSEQ multiplex PCR; TCRdb keeps only in-frame clonotypes and omits some of them. The sample yields a few million clones, more than 90% seen once. All the donors were Caucasian adults who lived in Nashville, Tennessee. This sample stems from a study of shared clonotypes between healthy human individuals. Overall study results and limits: Several donors held approximately 5% of naive CD4 clonotypes in common.

Germline V gene data show CDR1 as MNHEY and CDR2 as SMNVEV (reference sequence). CDR3 length equals 16 residues. V gave up 5 bases and J gave up 1 base, with 14 bases separating them. This sequence was found in a man aged 18 to 30 in good health. Material for sequencing was naive CD4+ T cells sorted from blood. The subset denotes: CD45RA+ positively selected. The V call is TRBV27, the J call TRBJ2-2; a weak D match, TRBD1 (6 bases). The CDR3 DNA is TGTGCCAGCAGTCCGCAGACAGGTTGGAACACCGGGGAGCTGTTTTTT. The encoded protein is CASSPQTGWNTGELFF.